This T cell receptor (beta chain) was recorded in a study of cytomegalovirus exposure and HLA in healthy donors. The CDR3 is 12 residues long. Trimming took 5 bases from V and 4 from J, leaving 9 bases between them. Germline CDR1 is SGHTA and CDR2 is FQGTGA. Sequenced by immunoSEQ multiplex PCR; TCRdb stores in-frame clones only, minus some. The sample lists under 95,000 clones; under 95% were seen once. J is TRBJ2-7 and V is TRBV7-3, with a possible D match to TRBD2 (5 bases). Source material: PBMCs. This receptor was obtained from a man under 40 in good health and CMV-seronegative. The CDR3 region is CASSPTGYEQYF. In nucleotides, the CDR3 is TGTGCCAGCAGCCCAACGGGATACGAGCAGTACTTC.